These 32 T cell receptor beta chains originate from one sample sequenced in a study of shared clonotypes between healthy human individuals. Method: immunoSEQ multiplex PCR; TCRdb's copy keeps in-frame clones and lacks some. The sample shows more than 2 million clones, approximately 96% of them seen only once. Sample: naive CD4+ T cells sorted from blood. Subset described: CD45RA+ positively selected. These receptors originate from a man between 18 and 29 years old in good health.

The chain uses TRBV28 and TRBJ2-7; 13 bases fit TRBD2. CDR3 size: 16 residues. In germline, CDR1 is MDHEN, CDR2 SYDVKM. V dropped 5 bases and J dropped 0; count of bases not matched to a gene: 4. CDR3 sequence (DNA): TGTGCCAGCAGTCCCACTAGCGGGGGGGACTCCTACGAGCAGTACTTC. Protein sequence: CASSPTSGGDSYEQYF.

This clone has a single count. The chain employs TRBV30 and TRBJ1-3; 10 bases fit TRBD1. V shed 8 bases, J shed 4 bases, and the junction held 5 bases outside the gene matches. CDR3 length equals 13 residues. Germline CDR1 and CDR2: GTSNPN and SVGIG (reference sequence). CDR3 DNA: TGTGCCGGTGGACAGGGGGAAGGAAACACCATATATTTT. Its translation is CAGGQGEGNTIYF.

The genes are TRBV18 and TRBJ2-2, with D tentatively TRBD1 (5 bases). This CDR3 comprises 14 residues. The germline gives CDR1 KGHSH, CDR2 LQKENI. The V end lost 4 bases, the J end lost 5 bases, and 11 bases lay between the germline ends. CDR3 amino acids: CASSLLAGTGELFF. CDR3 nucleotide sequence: TGTGCCAGCTCACTACTTGCAGGGACCGGGGAGCTGTTTTTT.

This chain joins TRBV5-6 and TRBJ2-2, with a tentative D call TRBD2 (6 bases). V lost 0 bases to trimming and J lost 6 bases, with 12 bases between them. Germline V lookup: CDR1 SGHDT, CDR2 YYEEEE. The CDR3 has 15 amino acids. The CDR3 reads CASSLVVGGSGELFF. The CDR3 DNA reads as TGTGCCAGCAGCTTGGTGGTGGGAGGATCCGGGGAGCTGTTTTTT.

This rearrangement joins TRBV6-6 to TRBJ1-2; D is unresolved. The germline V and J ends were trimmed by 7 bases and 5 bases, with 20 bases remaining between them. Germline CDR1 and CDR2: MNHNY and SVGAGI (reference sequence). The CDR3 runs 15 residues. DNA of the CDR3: TGTGCCAGCATTCAGACCCAGAGGCTTATGTATGGCTACACCTTC. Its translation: CASIQTQRLMYGYTF.

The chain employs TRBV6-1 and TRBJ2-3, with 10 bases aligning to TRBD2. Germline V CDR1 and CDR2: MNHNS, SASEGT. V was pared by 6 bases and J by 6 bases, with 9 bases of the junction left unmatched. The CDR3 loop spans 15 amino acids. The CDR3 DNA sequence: TGTGCCAGCAGCCTTAGCGGGGGGCCCGCCGATACGCAGTATTTT. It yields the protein CASSLSGGPADTQYF.

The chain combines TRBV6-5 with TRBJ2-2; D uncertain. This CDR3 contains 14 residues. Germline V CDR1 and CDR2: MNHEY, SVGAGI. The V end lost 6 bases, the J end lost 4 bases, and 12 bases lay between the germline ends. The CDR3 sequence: CASSRDWVTGELFF. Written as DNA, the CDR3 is TGTGCCAGCAGCAGAGACTGGGTCACCGGGGAGCTGTTTTTT.

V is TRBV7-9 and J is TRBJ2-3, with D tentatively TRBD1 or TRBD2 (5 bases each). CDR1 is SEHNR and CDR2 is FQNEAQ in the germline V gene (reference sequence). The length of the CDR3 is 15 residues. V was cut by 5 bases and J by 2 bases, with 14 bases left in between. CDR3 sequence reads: CASSLWDGYTDTQYF. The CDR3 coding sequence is TGTGCCAGCAGCCTTTGGGACGGATACACAGATACGCAGTATTTT. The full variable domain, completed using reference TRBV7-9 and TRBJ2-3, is DTGVSQNPRHKITKRGQNVTFRCDPISEHNRLYWYRQTLGQGPEFLTYFQNEAQLEKSRLLSDRFSAERPKGSFSTLEIQRTEQGDSAMYLCASSLWDGYTDTQYFGPGTRLTVL.

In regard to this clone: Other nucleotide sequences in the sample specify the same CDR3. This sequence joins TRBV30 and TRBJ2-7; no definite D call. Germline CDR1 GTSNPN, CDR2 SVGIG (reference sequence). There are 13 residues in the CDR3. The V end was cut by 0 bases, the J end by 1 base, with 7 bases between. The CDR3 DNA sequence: TGTGCCTGGAGTGTACGAGTATCCTACGAGCAGTACTTC. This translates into CAWSVRVSYEQYF.

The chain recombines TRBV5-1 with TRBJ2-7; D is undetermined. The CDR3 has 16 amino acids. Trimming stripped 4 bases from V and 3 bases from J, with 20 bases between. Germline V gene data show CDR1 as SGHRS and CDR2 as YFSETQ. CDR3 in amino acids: CASSIIPGSPGYEQYF. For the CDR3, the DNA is TGCGCCAGCAGCATAATTCCCGGGTCCCCGGGCTACGAGCAGTACTTC.

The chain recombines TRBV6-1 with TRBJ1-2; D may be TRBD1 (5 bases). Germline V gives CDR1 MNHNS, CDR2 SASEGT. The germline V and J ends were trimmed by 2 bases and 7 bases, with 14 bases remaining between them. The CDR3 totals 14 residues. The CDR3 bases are TGTGCCAGCAGTGAATCCGGGGACTGGGCTGGCTACACCTTC. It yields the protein CASSESGDWAGYTF.

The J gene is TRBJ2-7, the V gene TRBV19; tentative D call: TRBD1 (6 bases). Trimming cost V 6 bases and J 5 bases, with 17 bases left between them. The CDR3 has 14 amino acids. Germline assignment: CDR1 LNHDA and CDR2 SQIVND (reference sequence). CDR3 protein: CASRPQGRANEQYF. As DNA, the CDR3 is TGTGCCAGTAGACCACAGGGCCGAGCTAACGAGCAGTACTTC.

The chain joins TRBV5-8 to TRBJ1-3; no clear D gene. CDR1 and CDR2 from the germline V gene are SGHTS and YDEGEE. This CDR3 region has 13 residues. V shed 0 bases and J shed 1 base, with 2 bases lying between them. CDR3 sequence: CASSLVSGNTIYF. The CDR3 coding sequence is TGTGCCAGCAGCTTGGTATCTGGAAACACCATATATTTT.

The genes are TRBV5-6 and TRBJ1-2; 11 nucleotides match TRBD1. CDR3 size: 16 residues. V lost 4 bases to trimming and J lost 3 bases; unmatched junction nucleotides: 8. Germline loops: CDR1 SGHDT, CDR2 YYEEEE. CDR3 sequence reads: CASSPPGTGGYYGYTF. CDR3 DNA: TGTGCCAGCAGCCCCCCCGGGACAGGGGGGTACTATGGCTACACCTTC.

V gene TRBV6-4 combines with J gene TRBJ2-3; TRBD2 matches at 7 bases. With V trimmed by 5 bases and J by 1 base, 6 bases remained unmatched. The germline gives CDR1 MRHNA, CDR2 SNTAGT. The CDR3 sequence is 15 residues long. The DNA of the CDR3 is TGTGCCAGCAGTTTAGCGGGCCAGGGCACAGATACGCAGTATTTT. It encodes CASSLAGQGTDTQYF.

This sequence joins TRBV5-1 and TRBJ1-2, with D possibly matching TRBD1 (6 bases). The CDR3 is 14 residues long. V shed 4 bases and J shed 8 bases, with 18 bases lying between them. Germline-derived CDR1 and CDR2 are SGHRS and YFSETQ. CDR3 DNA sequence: TGCGCCAGCAGCGGGGGGTCCAGGGGCGACGGCTACACCTTC. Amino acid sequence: CASSGGSRGDGYTF.

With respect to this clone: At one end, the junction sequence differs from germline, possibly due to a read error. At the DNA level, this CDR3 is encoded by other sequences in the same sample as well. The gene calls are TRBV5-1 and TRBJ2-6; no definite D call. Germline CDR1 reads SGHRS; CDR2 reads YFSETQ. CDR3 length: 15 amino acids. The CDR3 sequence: CASSLDTSGANVLTF. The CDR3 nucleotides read TGCGCCAGCAGCTTGGACACGTCTGGAGCCAACGTCCTGACTTTC.

This chain's CDR3 is CASSVRVANTEAFF. CDR3 coding DNA: TGTGCCAGCAGTGTAAGGGTTGCGAACACTGAAGCTTTCTTT. The chain employs TRBV2 and TRBJ1-1; the D is unclear. The CDR3 runs to 14 residues. V was pared by 4 bases and J by 1 base, with 10 bases between. Germline V gene data show CDR1 as SNHLY and CDR2 as FYNNEI.

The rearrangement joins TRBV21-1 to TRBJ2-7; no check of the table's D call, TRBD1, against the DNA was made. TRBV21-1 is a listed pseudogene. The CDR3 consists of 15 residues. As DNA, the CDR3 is TGTGCCAGCAGCAAAGAACCAGGGGGCACTTACGAGCAGTACTTC. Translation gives CASSKEPGGTYEQYF.

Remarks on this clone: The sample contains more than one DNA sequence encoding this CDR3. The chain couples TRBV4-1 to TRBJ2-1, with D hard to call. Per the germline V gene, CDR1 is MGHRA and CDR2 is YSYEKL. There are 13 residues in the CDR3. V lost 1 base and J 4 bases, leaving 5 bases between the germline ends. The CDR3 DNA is TGCGCCAGCAGCCAAGTTCCGTACAATGAGCAGTTCTTC. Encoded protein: CASSQVPYNEQFF.

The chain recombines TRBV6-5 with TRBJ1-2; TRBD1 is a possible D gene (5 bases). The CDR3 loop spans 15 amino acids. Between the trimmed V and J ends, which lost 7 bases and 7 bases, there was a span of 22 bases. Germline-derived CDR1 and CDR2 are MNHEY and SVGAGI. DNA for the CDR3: TGTGCCAGCACCGTTTGGGGACGAGGGGAGACTGGCTACACCTTC. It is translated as CASTVWGRGETGYTF.

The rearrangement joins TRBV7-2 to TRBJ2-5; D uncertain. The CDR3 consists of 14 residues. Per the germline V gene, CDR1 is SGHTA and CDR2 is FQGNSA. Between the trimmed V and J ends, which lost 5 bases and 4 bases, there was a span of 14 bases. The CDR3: CASSLESRGETQYF. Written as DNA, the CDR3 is TGTGCCAGCAGCCTAGAGTCGCGTGGAGAGACCCAGTACTTC.

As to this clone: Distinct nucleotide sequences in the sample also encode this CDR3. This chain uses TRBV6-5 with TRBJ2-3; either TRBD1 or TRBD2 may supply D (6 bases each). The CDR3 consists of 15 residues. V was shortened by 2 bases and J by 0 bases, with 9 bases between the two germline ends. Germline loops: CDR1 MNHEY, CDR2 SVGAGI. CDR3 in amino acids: CASSYGGPSTDTQYF. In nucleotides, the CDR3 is TGTGCCAGCAGTTACGGGGGGCCGAGCACAGATACGCAGTATTTT.

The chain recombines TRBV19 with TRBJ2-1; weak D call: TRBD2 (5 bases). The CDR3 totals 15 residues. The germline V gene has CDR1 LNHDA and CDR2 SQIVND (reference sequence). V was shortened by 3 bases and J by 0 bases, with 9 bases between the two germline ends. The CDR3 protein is CASSIAGPSYNEQFF. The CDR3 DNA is TGTGCCAGTAGTATTGCGGGTCCCTCCTACAATGAGCAGTTCTTC.

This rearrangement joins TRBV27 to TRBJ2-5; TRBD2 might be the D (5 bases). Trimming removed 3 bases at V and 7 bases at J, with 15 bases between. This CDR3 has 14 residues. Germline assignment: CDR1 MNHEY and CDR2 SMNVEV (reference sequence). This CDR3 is CASSFESARGTQYF. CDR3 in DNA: TGTGCCAGCAGTTTCGAGTCGGCCCGGGGGACCCAGTACTTC.

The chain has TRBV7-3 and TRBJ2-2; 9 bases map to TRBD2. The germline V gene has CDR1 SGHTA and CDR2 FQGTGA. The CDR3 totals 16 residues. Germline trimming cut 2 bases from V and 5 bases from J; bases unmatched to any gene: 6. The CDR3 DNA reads TGTGCCAGCAGCTTAGAGGCTAGCGGGATTACCGGGGAGCTGTTTTTT. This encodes CASSLEASGITGELFF.

Here the CDR3 DNA reads TGCGCCAGCACCCCAAGGGGGGGACTAGCGGGTCCCCAAGAGACCCAGTACTTC. Its translation: CASTPRGGLAGPQETQYF. The rearrangement joins TRBV4-1 to TRBJ2-5, with TRBD2 identical over 12 bases. The CDR3 is 18 amino acids. CDR1 is MGHRA and CDR2 is YSYEKL in the germline V gene. V lost 7 bases to trimming and J lost 1 base; unmatched junction nucleotides: 13.

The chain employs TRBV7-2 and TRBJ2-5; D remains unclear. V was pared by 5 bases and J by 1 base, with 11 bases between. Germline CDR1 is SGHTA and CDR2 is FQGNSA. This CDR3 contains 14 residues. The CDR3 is CASSPSGVQETQYF. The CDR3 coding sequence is TGTGCCAGCAGCCCCAGTGGGGTCCAAGAGACCCAGTACTTC.

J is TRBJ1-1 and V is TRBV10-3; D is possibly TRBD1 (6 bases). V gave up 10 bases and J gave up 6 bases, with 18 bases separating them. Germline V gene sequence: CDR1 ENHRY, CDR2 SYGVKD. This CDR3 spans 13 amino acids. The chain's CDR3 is CATMTGPGPEAFF. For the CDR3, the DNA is TGTGCCACAATGACAGGCCCGGGACCTGAAGCTTTCTTT.

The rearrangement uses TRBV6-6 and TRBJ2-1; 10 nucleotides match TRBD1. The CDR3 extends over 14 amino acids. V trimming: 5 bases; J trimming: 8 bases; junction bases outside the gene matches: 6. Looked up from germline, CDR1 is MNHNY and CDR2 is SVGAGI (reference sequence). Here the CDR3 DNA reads TGTGCCAGCAGTCCCCGGGACAGGGGCGATGAGCAGTTCTTC. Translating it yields CASSPRDRGDEQFF.

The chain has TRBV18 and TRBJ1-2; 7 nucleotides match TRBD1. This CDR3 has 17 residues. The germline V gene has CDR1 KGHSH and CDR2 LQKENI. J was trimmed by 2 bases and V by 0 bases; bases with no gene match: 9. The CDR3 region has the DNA TGTGCCAGCTCACCACCTCACTCTAAGACAGGGAACTATGGCTACACCTTC. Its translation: CASSPPHSKTGNYGYTF. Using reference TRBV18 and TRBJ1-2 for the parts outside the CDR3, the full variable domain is NAGVMQNPRHLVRRRGQEARLRCSPMKGHSHVYWYRQLPEEGLKFMVYLQKENIIDESGMPKERFSAEFPKEGPSILRIQQVVRGDSAAYFCASSPPHSKTGNYGYTFGSGTRLTVV.

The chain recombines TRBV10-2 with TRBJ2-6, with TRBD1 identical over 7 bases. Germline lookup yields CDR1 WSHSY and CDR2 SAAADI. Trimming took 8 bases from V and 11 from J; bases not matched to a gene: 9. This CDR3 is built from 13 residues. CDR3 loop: CASFQGVGDVLTF. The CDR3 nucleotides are TGCGCCAGCTTCCAGGGGGTGGGCGACGTCCTGACTTTC.